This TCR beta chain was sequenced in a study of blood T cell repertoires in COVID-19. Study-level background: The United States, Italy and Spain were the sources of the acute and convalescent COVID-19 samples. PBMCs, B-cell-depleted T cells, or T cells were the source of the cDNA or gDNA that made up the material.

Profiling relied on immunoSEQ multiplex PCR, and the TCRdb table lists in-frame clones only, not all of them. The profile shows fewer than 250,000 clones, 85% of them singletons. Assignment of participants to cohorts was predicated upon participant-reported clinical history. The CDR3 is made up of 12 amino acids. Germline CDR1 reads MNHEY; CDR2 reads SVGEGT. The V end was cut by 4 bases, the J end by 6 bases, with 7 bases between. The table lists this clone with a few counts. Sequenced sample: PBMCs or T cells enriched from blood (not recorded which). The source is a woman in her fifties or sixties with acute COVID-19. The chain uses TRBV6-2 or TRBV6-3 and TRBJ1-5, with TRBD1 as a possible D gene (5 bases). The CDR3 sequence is CASSSGVQPQHF. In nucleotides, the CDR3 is TGTGCCAGCAGTTCGGGGGTTCAGCCCCAGCATTTT.